This entry is about one T cell receptor beta chain. Its antigen is unknown. The sample belongs to a study of PD-1 blockade in classical Hodgkin lymphoma. Study-level results: Repertoire difference causes, possibly disease activity or prior therapy, remain undefined. Newly diagnosed patients were reported to exhibit reduced baseline TCR diversity relative to healthy donors.

With 1 base removed from V and 1 base from J, the gap between germline ends came to 17 bases. From germline, CDR1 is PRHDT and CDR2 FYEKMQ (reference sequence). The CDR3 covers 18 residues. The sample's time point: newly diagnosed, previously untreated cHL patient sample. Researchers report purifying CD4+ T cells from thawed PBMCs by magnetic negative selection. Comparison used PBMCs from newly diagnosed, untreated classical Hodgkin lymphoma. This table comes from immunoSEQ multiplex PCR, and its TCRdb copy is limited to in-frame clones, with some not included. Of some 34,000 clones in the sample, 80% to 90% were seen once.

Sequencing was done on a sample of CD4+ T cells from blood. This TCR was sampled from a human donor with classical Hodgkin lymphoma. The genes are TRBV13 and TRBJ1-3; D uncertain. The CDR3 nucleotides read TGTGCCAGCAGCTTAGCCCCAAAGTCCTCAGTGTCTGGAAACACCATATATTTT. Translated: CASSLAPKSSVSGNTIYF.